The clone carrying this TCR beta chain was detected a few times. The data derive from a study of T cell repertoires in ileal Crohn's disease. Background on the study: About half of patients got postoperative therapy: 11 thiopurines, fewer than 20 anti-TNF.

TCRdb keeps only in-frame clones here, not all; method: immunoSEQ multiplex PCR. The sample records under 15,000 clones, 82% being singletons. Time point defined: neoterminal ileum biopsy at postoperative endoscopy, about 6 months after surgery. Germline V gene sequence: CDR1 MDHEN, CDR2 SYDVKM. This CDR3 region has 15 residues. With 5 bases clipped from V and 2 bases from J, the junction kept 5 bases outside the gene matches. This receptor was obtained from an adult with Crohn's disease. The gene calls are TRBV28 and TRBJ1-1, with 10 bases aligning to TRBD1. Sequencing input: ileal tissue. Written as DNA, the CDR3 is TGTGCCAGCAGTAGACAGGGGGCGCTTAACACTGAAGCTTTCTTT. Translated, it gives CASSRQGALNTEAFF.